The rows below give T cell receptor beta chains drawn from one sample of a study of blood T cell repertoires in COVID-19. Generated by immunoSEQ multiplex PCR, the TCRdb table keeps only in-frame clones and is missing some. Of a few hundred thousand clones listed, 89% were seen once; the top ten hold approximately 6.5%. Source material: peripheral blood. The source is a man aged 18 to 30 who had recovered from COVID-19. The CDR3 runs from the conserved cysteine through the conserved F or W. D genes are given only for firm matches. Clone size, where shown, is once, few, many, or a class for clones that have expanded.

clone size	CDR3 length	J gene	D gene	V gene	CDR3 DNA	CDR3 protein
-	14	TRBJ1-2	TRBD1	TRBV29-1	TGCAGCGCCCTGACCCGGGACAGGGGCTATGGCTACACCTTC	CSALTRDRGYGYTF
-	15	TRBJ2-5	-	TRBV9	TGTGCCAGCAGCGTAGGAGGACAAAACAGGGAGACCCAGTACTTC	CASSVGGQNRETQYF
-	19	TRBJ2-2	TRBD2	TRBV7-9	TGTGCCAGCAGCTTACCCCGACTAGCGGGAGGGCCTCTGGTCGGGGAGCTGTTTTTT	CASSLPRLAGGPLVGELFF
-	16	TRBJ1-1	TRBD1	TRBV5-1	TGCGCCAGCAGCTTGGGACAGGGGGCGATACGACTCGAAGCTTTCTTT	CASSLGQGAIRLEAFF
-	14	TRBJ1-1	-	TRBV19	TGTGCCAGTAGTATTAGGGGCAGTAACACTGAAGCTTTCTTT	CASSIRGSNTEAFF
-	16	TRBJ1-6	TRBD1	TRBV11-2	TGTGCCAGCAGCTTGAAGGACAGGGCGGTAGACTCACCCCTCCACTTT	CASSLKDRAVDSPLHF
-	17	TRBJ2-1	TRBD2	TRBV4-1	TGCGCCAGCAGCCAAGGCGGTGCGGGAGGGCCGTACAATGAGCAGTTCTTC	CASSQGGAGGPYNEQFF
-	15	TRBJ2-2	-	TRBV6-5	TGTGCCAGCAGTTACTCATTACAGTCCCCCGGGGAGCTGTTTTTT	CASSYSLQSPGELFF
-	18	TRBJ2-5	-	TRBV7-9	TGTGCCAGCAGCTTAGACGGGTGGGGACACGGAAACCAAGAGACCCAGTACTTC	CASSLDGWGHGNQETQYF
few	14	TRBJ2-7	TRBD1	TRBV20-1	TGCAGTGCTAGTGAACAGGGGAGATCCTACGAGCAGTACTTC	CSASEQGRSYEQYF
-	14	TRBJ2-7	TRBD2	TRBV4-3	TGCGCCAGCCGGGAGGGGGGGTCGCCCTACGAGCAGTACTTC	CASREGGSPYEQYF
-	15	TRBJ2-2	-	TRBV2	TGTGCCAGCAAGGAGGTTAGCGAGCGTCCCGGGGAGCTGTTTTTT	CASKEVSERPGELFF
-	15	TRBJ1-1	-	TRBV5-4	TGTGCCAGCAGCTCCCCGGCTGAGGGCCACACTGAAGCTTTCTTT	CASSSPAEGHTEAFF
-	12	TRBJ1-2	TRBD1	TRBV19	TGTGCCACTGGGACAGGAGGTTACCTGCGGGGCTTC	CATGTGGYLRGF
-	16	TRBJ2-1	-	TRBV5-1	TGCGCCAGCAGCCCAAACACCAGGGGCTCCTACAATGAGCAGTTCTTC	CASSPNTRGSYNEQFF
-	13	TRBJ2-4	-	TRBV2	TGTGCCAGCAGTGGGGCCAGGGAGGACATTCAGTACTTC	CASSGAREDIQYF
-	15	TRBJ1-2	TRBD1	TRBV3-1/TRBV3-2	TGTGCCAGCAGCCCGGGACAGGCGACTATCTATGGCTACACCTTC	CASSPGQATIYGYTF
-	13	TRBJ1-4	TRBD1	TRBV5-4	TGTGCCAGCAGCTCGGGACAGAATGAAAAACTGTTTTTT	CASSSGQNEKLFF
once	13	TRBJ1-1	TRBD1	TRBV29-1	TGCAGCGTTGAATGGGGGACAGGGGTTGAAGCTTTCTTT	CSVEWGTGVEAFF
few	12	TRBJ1-3	-	TRBV30	TGTGCCTGGAGTGCAGGGTGGAACACCATATATTTT	CAWSAGWNTIYF
-	19	TRBJ1-5	TRBD1	TRBV19	TGTGCCAGTAGTACTTTACCGGGACAGATGCTTTATAGCAATCAGCCCCAGCATTTT	CASSTLPGQMLYSNQPQHF